A selection of T cell receptor beta chains follows, all from one sample in a study of blood T cell repertoires in COVID-19. Profiling relied on immunoSEQ multiplex PCR, and the TCRdb table lists in-frame clones only, not all of them. Of about 480,000 clones in the sample, roughly 89% are singletons; the top ten hold roughly 0.84%. The sample taken for sequencing was peripheral blood. The receptors were gathered from a man aged 18 to 30 with COVID-19, enrolled during active disease. Each CDR3 is given with its conserved first and last residue. D genes are given only for firm matches. A clone size is listed for some rows: how often the clone was seen (once, few, many), or a class if it is expanded.

D gene	J gene	V gene	clone size	CDR3 protein	CDR3 DNA
TRBD2	TRBJ2-7	TRBV5-4	.	CASSLELGGRWLEQYF	TGTGCCAGCAGCTTGGAACTCGGCGGGAGATGGCTAGAGCAGTACTTC
TRBD1	TRBJ2-2	TRBV27	once	CASTVTGGTGELFF	TGTGCCAGCACCGTTACAGGGGGCACCGGGGAGCTGTTTTTT
.	TRBJ2-3	TRBV5-1	.	CASSLTPGDTQYF	TGCGCCAGCAGCTTAACCCCAGGAGATACGCAGTATTTT
.	TRBJ2-1	TRBV2	.	CASRGGAYNEQFF	TGTGCCAGCAGAGGGGGGGCGTACAATGAGCAGTTCTTC
TRBD1	TRBJ1-1	TRBV24-1	once	CATSDPKTGITEAFF	TGTGCCACCAGTGACCCTAAGACAGGGATAACTGAAGCTTTCTTT
TRBD2	TRBJ2-1	TRBV9	.	CASSVVAGEGEQFF	TGTGCCAGCAGCGTAGTAGCGGGAGAGGGTGAGCAGTTCTTC
TRBD2	TRBJ2-7	TRBV5-1	.	CASSFLAGGPYEQYF	TGCGCCAGCAGCTTCCTAGCGGGAGGGCCCTACGAGCAGTACTTC
.	TRBJ1-1	TRBV13	.	CASSTEGQNTEAFF	TGTGCCAGCAGCACAGAGGGACAGAACACTGAAGCTTTCTTT
TRBD1	TRBJ1-3	TRBV4-1	.	CASSRVQGAGNTIYF	TGCGCCAGCAGCCGAGTCCAGGGGGCTGGAAACACCATATATTTT
.	TRBJ1-6	TRBV7-9	few	CASSLQAGSHNSPLHF	TGTGCCAGCAGCTTACAGGCAGGGTCTCATAATTCACCCCTCCACTTT
.	TRBJ2-3	TRBV27	.	CASRPSKLTTDTQYF	TGTGCCAGCCGCCCATCGAAGCTCACCACAGATACGCAGTATTTT
TRBD2	TRBJ2-1	TRBV7-9	.	CASSPGLAGRSYNEQFF	TGTGCCAGCAGCCCGGGACTAGCGGGACGCTCCTACAATGAGCAGTTCTTC
TRBD2	TRBJ2-3	TRBV6-5	once	CASKRTSFADTQYF	TGTGCCAGCAAACGGACTAGCTTCGCAGATACGCAGTATTTT
.	TRBJ1-1	TRBV5-1	.	CASRWSSRDTEAFF	TGCGCCAGCAGGTGGAGCTCCCGGGACACTGAAGCTTTCTTT
TRBD1	TRBJ2-5	TRBV10-3	.	CAIRPGTGTETQYF	TGTGCCATCAGACCCGGGACAGGAACAGAGACCCAGTACTTC
TRBD2	TRBJ2-3	TRBV5-4	.	CASSNGGADTQYF	TGTGCCAGCAGTAACGGGGGGGCGGATACGCAGTATTTT
TRBD2	TRBJ2-1	TRBV2	.	CASSETLAGASYNEQFF	TGTGCCAGCAGTGAAACTTTGGCGGGAGCTTCGTACAATGAGCAGTTCTTC
.	TRBJ2-3	TRBV25-1	few	CASSERGVLGVLDTQYF	TGTGCCAGCAGTGAAAGAGGCGTCCTAGGTGTTTTAGATACGCAGTATTTT
TRBD2	TRBJ2-3	TRBV19	.	CASSIWREATDTQYF	TGTGCCAGTAGTATTTGGCGGGAGGCAACAGATACGCAGTATTTT
TRBD1	TRBJ2-5	TRBV6-5	.	CASSGTGGETQYF	TGTGCCAGCAGCGGCACAGGGGGGGAGACCCAGTACTTC